This T cell receptor beta chain is from a study of a mutant IDH1 vaccine in newly diagnosed glioma. Repertoires were generated with immunoSEQ multiplex PCR, while TCRdb's copy carries only in-frame clones and drops some. The sample consists of tens of thousands of clones, over 75% of them appearing once. Time point reported: baseline, week 1 (first vaccination visit). Treatment noted: pre-vaccination baseline after standard-of-care therapy. This TCR was recovered from a man aged 25-45 years with glioma. Sequences were derived from PBMCs, sampled from a glioma patient treated with radiotherapy, temozolomide or both.

For the CDR3, the DNA is TGTGCCAGCAGCTATGTCGGGGGCGCGGTTAATTCACCCCTCCACTTT. Its translation is CASSYVGGAVNSPLHF. The chain uses TRBV14 and TRBJ1-6, with D perhaps TRBD1 (6 bases). There are 16 residues in the CDR3. Trimming removed 5 bases at V and 6 bases at J, with 17 bases between. CDR1 is SGHDN, CDR2 FVKESK, per germline.